The subject of this entry is one T cell receptor beta chain. Antigen unknown. Libraries were prepared by immunoSEQ multiplex PCR; TCRdb keeps only in-frame clonotypes and omits some of them. The data hold over 150,000 clones, with around 89% observed a single time. These data are taken from a study of T cell responses to AZD1222 COVID-19 vaccine. Study-level findings and limits: AZD1222 recipients seropositive at baseline numbered only six. Breadth and depth of Spike-specific TCRs rose after two AZD1222 doses. Scientists sampled the repertoires only once the peak T cell response had passed. Clonal diversity was possibly underestimated, and the donors were mostly white British, with more females.

Germline values: CDR1 SGHNT, CDR2 YYREEE (reference sequence). There are 14 residues in the CDR3. Between the trimmed V and J ends, which lost 0 bases and 6 bases, there was a span of 10 bases. V gene TRBV5-4 combines with J gene TRBJ2-1; D is undetermined. This clonotype originated in an adult in good health. The sample in question was peripheral blood, obtained on day 0 of AZD1222 vaccination. CDR3 bases: TGTGCCAGCAGCTTGGGGGAAGTAACCAATGAGCAGTTCTTC. Protein sequence: CASSLGEVTNEQFF.